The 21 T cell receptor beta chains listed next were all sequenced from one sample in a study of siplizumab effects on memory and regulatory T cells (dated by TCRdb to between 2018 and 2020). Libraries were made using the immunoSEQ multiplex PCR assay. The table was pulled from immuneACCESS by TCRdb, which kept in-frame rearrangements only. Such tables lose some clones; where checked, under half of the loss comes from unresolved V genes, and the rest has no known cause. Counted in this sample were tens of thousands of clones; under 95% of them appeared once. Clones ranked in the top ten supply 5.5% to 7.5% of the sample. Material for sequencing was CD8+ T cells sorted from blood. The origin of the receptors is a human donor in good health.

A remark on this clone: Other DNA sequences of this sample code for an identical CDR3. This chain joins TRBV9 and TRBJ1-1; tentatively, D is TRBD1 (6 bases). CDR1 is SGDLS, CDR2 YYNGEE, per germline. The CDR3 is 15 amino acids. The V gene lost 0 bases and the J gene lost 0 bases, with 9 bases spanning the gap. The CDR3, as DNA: TGTGCCAGCAGCGTAGGTGGACAGTTGAACACTGAAGCTTTCTTT. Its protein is CASSVGGQLNTEAFF.

This chain's CDR3 is CASSQDRAGNYEQYF. CDR3 DNA sequence: TGCGCCAGCAGCCAAGATCGGGCAGGAAACTACGAGCAGTACTTC. The chain combines TRBV4-3 with TRBJ2-7; D is uncertain. The CDR3 runs to 15 residues. CDR1 is LGHNA, CDR2 YSLEER, per germline. The V end lost 0 bases, the J end lost 3 bases, and 12 bases lay between the germline ends.

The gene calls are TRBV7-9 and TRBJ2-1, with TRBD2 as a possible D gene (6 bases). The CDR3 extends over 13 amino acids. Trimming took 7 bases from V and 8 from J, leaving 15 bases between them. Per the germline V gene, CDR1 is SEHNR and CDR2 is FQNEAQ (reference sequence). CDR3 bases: TGTGCCAGCACGGAGGGTAGTTGGGATGAGCAGTTCTTC. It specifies CASTEGSWDEQFF. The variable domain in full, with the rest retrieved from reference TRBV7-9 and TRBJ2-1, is DTGVSQNPRHKITKRGQNVTFRCDPISEHNRLYWYRQTLGQGPEFLTYFQNEAQLEKSRLLSDRFSAERPKGSFSTLEIQRTEQGDSAMYLCASTEGSWDEQFFGPGTRLTVL.

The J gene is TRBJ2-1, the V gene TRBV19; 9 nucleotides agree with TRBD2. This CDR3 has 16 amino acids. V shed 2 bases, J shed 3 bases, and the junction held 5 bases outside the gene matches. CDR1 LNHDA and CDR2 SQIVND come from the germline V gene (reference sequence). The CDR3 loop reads CASSINSGRIYNEQFF. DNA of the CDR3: TGTGCCAGTAGTATAAATAGCGGGAGAATCTACAATGAGCAGTTCTTC.

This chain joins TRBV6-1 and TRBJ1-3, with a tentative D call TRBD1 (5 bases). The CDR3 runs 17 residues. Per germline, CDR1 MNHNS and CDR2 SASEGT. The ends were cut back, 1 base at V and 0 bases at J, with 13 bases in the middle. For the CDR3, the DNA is TGTGCCAGCAGTGAAGAGGGCAGGGAGGTCTCTGGAAACACCATATATTTT. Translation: CASSEEGREVSGNTIYF.

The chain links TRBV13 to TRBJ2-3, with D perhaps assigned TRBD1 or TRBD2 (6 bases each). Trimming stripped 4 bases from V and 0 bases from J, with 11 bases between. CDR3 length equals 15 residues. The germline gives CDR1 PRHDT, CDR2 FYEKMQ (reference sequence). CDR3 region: CASSSRGRSTDTQYF. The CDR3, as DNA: TGTGCCAGCAGCTCCCGGGGGCGAAGCACAGATACGCAGTATTTT.

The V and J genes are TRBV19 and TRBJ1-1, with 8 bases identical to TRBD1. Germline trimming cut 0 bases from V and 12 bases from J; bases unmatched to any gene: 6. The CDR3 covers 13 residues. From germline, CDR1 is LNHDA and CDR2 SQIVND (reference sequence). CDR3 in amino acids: CASSIDAGQEPFF. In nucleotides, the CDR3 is TGTGCCAGTAGTATAGATGCGGGACAGGAACCTTTCTTT.

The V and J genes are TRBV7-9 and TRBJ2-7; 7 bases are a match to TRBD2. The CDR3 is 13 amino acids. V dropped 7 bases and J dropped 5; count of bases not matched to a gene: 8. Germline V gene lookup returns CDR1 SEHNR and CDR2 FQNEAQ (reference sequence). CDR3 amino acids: CASTSGNVDEQYF. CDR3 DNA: TGTGCCAGCACTAGCGGAAACGTGGACGAGCAGTACTTC.

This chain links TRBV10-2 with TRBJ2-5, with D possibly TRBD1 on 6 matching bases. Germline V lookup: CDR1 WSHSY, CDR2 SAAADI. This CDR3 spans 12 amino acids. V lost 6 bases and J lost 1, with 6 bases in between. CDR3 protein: CASRDSQETQYF. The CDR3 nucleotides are TGCGCCAGCAGGGACAGCCAAGAGACCCAGTACTTC.

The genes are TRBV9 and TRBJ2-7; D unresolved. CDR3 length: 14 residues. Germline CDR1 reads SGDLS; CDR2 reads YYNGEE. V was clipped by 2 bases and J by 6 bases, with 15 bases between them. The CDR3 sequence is CASSVSLDATEQYF. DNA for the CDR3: TGTGCCAGCAGCGTTTCCTTGGACGCCACCGAGCAGTACTTC.

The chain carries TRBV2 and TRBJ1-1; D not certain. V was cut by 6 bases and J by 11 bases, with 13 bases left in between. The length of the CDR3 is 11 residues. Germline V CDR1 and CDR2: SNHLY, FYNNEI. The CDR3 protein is CASRDDPTAFF. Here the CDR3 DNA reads TGTGCCAGCAGAGACGACCCTACGGCTTTCTTT.

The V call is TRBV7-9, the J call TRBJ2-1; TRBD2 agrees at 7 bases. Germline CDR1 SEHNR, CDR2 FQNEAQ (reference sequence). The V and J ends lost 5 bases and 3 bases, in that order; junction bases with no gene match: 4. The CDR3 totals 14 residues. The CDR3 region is CASSTRDYYNEQFF. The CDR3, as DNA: TGTGCCAGCAGCACCCGGGACTACTACAATGAGCAGTTCTTC.

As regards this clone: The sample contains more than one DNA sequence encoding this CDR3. The CDR3 DNA is TGCAGCGTTGAGGGTTCATACAATGAGCAGTTCTTC. It specifies CSVEGSYNEQFF. The J gene is TRBJ2-1, the V gene TRBV29-1; D not resolved. Germline CDR1 SQVTM, CDR2 ANQGSEA. The CDR3 has 12 residues. The ends were cut back, 3 bases at V and 4 bases at J, with 7 bases in the middle.

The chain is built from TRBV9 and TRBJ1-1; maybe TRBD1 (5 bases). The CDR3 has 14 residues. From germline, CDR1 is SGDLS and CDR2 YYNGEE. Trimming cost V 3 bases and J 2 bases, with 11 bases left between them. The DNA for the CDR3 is TGTGCCAGCAGCGGAACAGGACTAAACACTGAAGCTTTCTTT. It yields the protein CASSGTGLNTEAFF.

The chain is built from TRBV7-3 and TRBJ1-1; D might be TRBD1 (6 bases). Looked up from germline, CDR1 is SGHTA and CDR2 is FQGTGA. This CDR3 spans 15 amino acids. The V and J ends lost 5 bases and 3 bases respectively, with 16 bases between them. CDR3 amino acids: CASSANGQRDTEAFF. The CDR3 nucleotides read TGTGCCAGCAGCGCCAACGGACAGAGGGACACTGAAGCTTTCTTT.

The CDR3 sequence: CASSLGTTGELFF. In nucleotides, the CDR3 is TGTGCCAGCAGCTTGGGCACGACCGGGGAGCTGTTTTTT. The chain couples TRBV5-8 to TRBJ2-2; D unclear. V lost 0 bases and J 5 bases, leaving 5 bases between the germline ends. The CDR3 has 13 amino acids. Germline values: CDR1 SGHTS, CDR2 YDEGEE.

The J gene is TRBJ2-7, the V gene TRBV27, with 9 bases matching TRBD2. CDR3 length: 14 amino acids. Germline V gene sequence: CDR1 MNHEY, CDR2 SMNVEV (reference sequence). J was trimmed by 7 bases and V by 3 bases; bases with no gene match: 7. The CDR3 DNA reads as TGTGCCAGCAGTTTTATAGCGGGAGACGAAGAGCAGTACTTC. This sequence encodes CASSFIAGDEEQYF.

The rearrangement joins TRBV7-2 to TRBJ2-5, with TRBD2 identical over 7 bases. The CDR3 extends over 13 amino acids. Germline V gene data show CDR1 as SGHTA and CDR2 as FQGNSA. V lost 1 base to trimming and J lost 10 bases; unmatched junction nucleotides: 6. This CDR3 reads CASSLVGAGDQYF. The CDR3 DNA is TGTGCCAGCAGCTTAGTGGGCGCGGGGGACCAGTACTTC.

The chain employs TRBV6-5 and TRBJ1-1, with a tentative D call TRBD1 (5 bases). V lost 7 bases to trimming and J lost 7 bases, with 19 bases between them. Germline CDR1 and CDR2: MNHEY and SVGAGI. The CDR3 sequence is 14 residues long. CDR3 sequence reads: CASTSAGRPLEAFF. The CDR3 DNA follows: TGTGCCAGCACCTCGGCGGGACGGCCCCTTGAAGCTTTCTTT.

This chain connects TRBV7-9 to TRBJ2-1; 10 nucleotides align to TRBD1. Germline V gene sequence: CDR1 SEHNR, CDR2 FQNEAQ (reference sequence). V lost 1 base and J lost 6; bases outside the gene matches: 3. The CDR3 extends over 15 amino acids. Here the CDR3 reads CASSLERDRGNEQFF. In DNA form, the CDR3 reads TGTGCCAGCAGCTTAGAAAGGGACAGGGGCAATGAGCAGTTCTTC.

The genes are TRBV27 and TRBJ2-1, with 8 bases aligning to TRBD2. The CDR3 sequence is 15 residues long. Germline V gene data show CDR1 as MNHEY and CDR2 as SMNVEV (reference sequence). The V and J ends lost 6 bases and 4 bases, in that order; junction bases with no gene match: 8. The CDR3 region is CASRESGGFYNEQFF. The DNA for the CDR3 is TGTGCCAGCAGAGAAAGCGGGGGATTTTACAATGAGCAGTTCTTC.